This TCR beta chain was recorded in a study of shared clonotypes between healthy human individuals. Study observations and caveats: Naive CD4 clonotypes overlapped across a few donors at around 4.7%. Larger estimated richness was generally recorded for naive subsets relative to memory subsets. The authors expected sequencing depth to affect clonotype sharing among donors.

At deep level, the assay was performed. Data came from immunoSEQ multiplex PCR; TCRdb stores just in-frame clones and leaves some out. The sample includes millions of clones, 93% of them seen just once. Comments on this clone: What it binds is not known. The sample has other DNA sequences that encode this CDR3 too.

CDR3 size: 13 residues. V was cut by 4 bases and J by 2 bases, with 9 bases left in between. Looked up from germline, CDR1 is SGHRS and CDR2 is YFSETQ. Sample: naive CD4+ T cells from PBMCs. Subset of the sample: CD45RA+ positively selected. This sequence was found in a man between 18 and 35 years old in good health. Some clones in this sample may be carry-over from other donors' samples. The chain carries TRBV5-1 and TRBJ2-5; D unclear. CDR3: CASSPTPQETQYF. CDR3 coding DNA: TGCGCCAGCAGCCCGACACCTCAAGAGACCCAGTACTTC.